These 15 T cell receptor beta chains were all obtained from the same sample, sequenced in a study of cytomegalovirus exposure and HLA in healthy donors. The PCR was carried out with 60 Vbeta primers and 13 Jbeta primers. The data were produced by immunoSEQ multiplex PCR, yet TCRdb's version contains in-frame clones alone and is incomplete. The table shows 70,000 to 100,000 clones, with over 55% occurring only once. The source material was PBMCs. The receptors stem from a woman in her forties or fifties in good health and CMV-seropositive.

The chain joins TRBV7-2 to TRBJ2-3, with 8 positions matching TRBD2. The germline gives CDR1 SGHTA, CDR2 FQGNSA. The CDR3 loop spans 16 amino acids. Trimming took 7 bases from V and 6 from J; bases not matched to a gene: 15. The CDR3 spells CASTPQIGGGLDTQYF. CDR3 nucleotide sequence: TGTGCCAGCACCCCTCAAATTGGCGGGGGGTTGGATACGCAGTATTTT.

The chain is built from TRBV2 and TRBJ1-5, with TRBD1 matching 7 bases. Germline V gene data show CDR1 as SNHLY and CDR2 as FYNNEI. The CDR3 is 16 amino acids. The V and J ends lost 4 bases and 4 bases, in that order; junction bases with no gene match: 10. CDR3 sequence (DNA): TGTGCCAGCAGTGGCCCGACAGGGTGGGAGAATCAGCCCCAGCATTTT. It translates to CASSGPTGWENQPQHF.

The J gene is TRBJ2-3, the V gene TRBV5-8, with TRBD2 matching over 11 bases. Trimming at V came to 0 bases and at J to 4 bases, leaving 10 bases not matched to a gene. From germline, CDR1 is SGHTS and CDR2 YDEGEE. The CDR3 length is 18 residues. The CDR3 is CASSLAITGTSGADTQYF. Here the CDR3 DNA reads TGTGCCAGCAGCTTGGCTATTACCGGGACTAGCGGTGCAGATACGCAGTATTTT. The variable domain in full, with the rest retrieved from reference TRBV5-8 and TRBJ2-3, is EAGVTQSPTHLIKTRGQQATLRCSPISGHTSVYWYQQALGLGLQFLLWYDEGEERNRGNFPPRFSGRQFPNYSSELNVNALELEDSALYLCASSLAITGTSGADTQYFGPGTRLTVL.

V usage is TRBV5-1 and J usage is TRBJ1-4, with TRBD1 identical over 8 bases. In germline, CDR1 is SGHRS, CDR2 YFSETQ. The ends lost 4 bases at V and 8 bases at J; junction bases unmatched: 7. The length of the CDR3 is 14 residues. The CDR3, as DNA: TGCGCCAGCAGCACGGGACAGGAGAGGGAAAAACTGTTTTTT. Encoded protein: CASSTGQEREKLFF.

The V and J genes are TRBV5-1 and TRBJ1-1; D ambiguous. Trimming pared 7 bases from V and 2 bases from J, leaving 21 bases between. This CDR3 has 16 residues. Germline V gene data show CDR1 as SGHRS and CDR2 as YFSETQ. The CDR3 bases are TGCGCCAGCCAAACCCTCGTGGGGAGATTAAACACTGAAGCTTTCTTT. Translation: CASQTLVGRLNTEAFF.

V and J are TRBV5-1 and TRBJ1-4; 8 bases fit TRBD1. Germline CDR1 is SGHRS and CDR2 is YFSETQ. CDR3 size: 15 residues. J lost 2 bases, V lost 5 bases, and 5 bases had no gene match. CDR3 region: CASRTQGATNEKLFF. The CDR3 nucleotides are TGCGCCAGCAGGACCCAGGGGGCGACTAATGAAAAACTGTTTTTT.

The chain uses TRBV7-7 and TRBJ2-3; the D gene is possibly TRBD1 (6 bases). V was pared by 1 base and J by 1 base, with 12 bases between. The CDR3 has 16 residues. The germline V gene encodes CDR1 SSHAT and CDR2 FNYEAQ (reference sequence). CDR3 loop: CASSLGTARGTDTQYF. In DNA, the CDR3 is TGTGCCAGCAGCTTAGGGACAGCTAGGGGCACAGATACGCAGTATTTT.

The V gene is TRBV18, the J gene TRBJ1-2; 9 nucleotides agree with TRBD1. This CDR3 region has 16 residues. V gave up 6 bases and J gave up 8 bases; unmatched junction bases: 16. Germline assignment: CDR1 KGHSH and CDR2 LQKENI. In nucleotides, the CDR3 is TGTGCCAGCTCCCCCGGGACAGGGAACTATCTCGGAGGCTACACCTTC. Amino acid sequence: CASSPGTGNYLGGYTF.

The J gene is TRBJ1-2, the V gene TRBV30; perhaps TRBD1 as D (5 bases). V was cut by 0 bases and J by 8 bases, with 19 bases left in between. Germline assignment: CDR1 GTSNPN and CDR2 SVGIG (reference sequence). This CDR3 region has 15 residues. The CDR3 spells CAWSVGGVVLGGYTF. The CDR3 DNA reads as TGTGCCTGGAGTGTAGGAGGGGTGGTCCTCGGCGGCTACACCTTC. Complete variable domain (other parts from reference TRBV30 and TRBJ1-2): SQTIHQWPATLVQPVGSPLSLECTVEGTSNPNLYWYRQAAGRGLQLLFYSVGIGQISSEVPQNLSASRPQDRQFILSSKKLLLSDSGFYLCAWSVGGVVLGGYTFGSGTRLTVV.

This clone was counted a few times. This chain's CDR3 is CASSPGANSGNTIYF. The CDR3 DNA is TGTGCCAGCTCTCCAGGGGCCAACTCTGGAAACACCATATATTTT. The chain recombines TRBV18 with TRBJ1-3; D might be TRBD1 (6 bases). The length of the CDR3 is 15 residues. Deletions cut 6 bases from V and 0 bases from J, with 12 bases between. Germline V lookup: CDR1 KGHSH, CDR2 LQKENI.

The V call is TRBV6-7, the J call TRBJ2-7; unclear D gene. TRBV6-7 is known as an ORF, though its function is uncertain. This CDR3 is 11 amino acids long. V lost 4 bases, J lost 3 bases, and 4 bases lay in between. DNA of the CDR3: TGTGCCAGCAGTTCCTTCTACGAGCAGTACTTC. The encoded protein is CASSSFYEQYF.

The chain couples TRBV29-1 to TRBJ2-3, with 9 bases identical to TRBD2. V was pared by 7 bases and J by 1 base, with 6 bases of the junction left unmatched. The CDR3 consists of 14 residues. Germline V gene sequence: CDR1 SQVTM, CDR2 ANQGSEA. CDR3 amino acids: CSAQAGGGTDTQYF. CDR3 sequence (DNA): TGCAGCGCCCAAGCGGGGGGTGGCACAGATACGCAGTATTTT.

This clone is a singleton in its sample. V gene TRBV27 combines with J gene TRBJ2-7, with a tentative D call TRBD1 (6 bases). V shed 5 bases and J shed 6 bases, with 14 bases lying between them. Germline V gene data show CDR1 as MNHEY and CDR2 as SMNVEV (reference sequence). The CDR3 extends over 13 amino acids. CDR3 nucleotide sequence: TGTGCCAGCAGTCCAACAGGGTATGGCGAGCAGTACTTC. Its translation is CASSPTGYGEQYF.

The chain couples TRBV9 to TRBJ1-5, with 11 bases that match TRBD1. The CDR3 covers 18 residues. Germline CDR1 SGDLS, CDR2 YYNGEE. Unmatched junction bases numbered 8, after V lost 3 bases and J lost 0 bases. CDR3 DNA sequence: TGTGCCAGCAGCGAGTGGGACAGGGGGACATATAGCAATCAGCCCCAGCATTTT. Protein product: CASSEWDRGTYSNQPQHF.

The rearrangement links TRBV7-9 to TRBJ2-7, with 9 bases fitting TRBD1. The CDR3 sequence is 17 residues long. In germline, CDR1 is SEHNR, CDR2 FQNEAQ (reference sequence). The V and J ends lost 3 bases and 5 bases, in that order; junction bases with no gene match: 14. The CDR3 DNA is TGTGCCAGCAGCTTCTATCCAAACCGGGACAGGGTCCACGAGCAGTACTTC. It encodes CASSFYPNRDRVHEQYF. Using reference TRBV7-9 and TRBJ2-7 for the parts outside the CDR3, the full variable domain is DTGVSQNPRHKITKRGQNVTFRCDPISEHNRLYWYRQTLGQGPEFLTYFQNEAQLEKSRLLSDRFSAERPKGSFSTLEIQRTEQGDSAMYLCASSFYPNRDRVHEQYFGPGTRLTVT.